The entry below describes one T cell receptor beta chain. The data are from a study of blood T cell repertoires in COVID-19. At the level of the study: Sites in the United States, Italy and Spain provided acute and convalescent COVID-19 samples. Sources were T cells, B-cell-depleted T cells, or PBMCs; the material itself was cDNA or gDNA.

The length of the CDR3 is 15 residues. Germline V gene lookup returns CDR1 MNHEY and CDR2 SVGAGI. V lost 4 bases and J lost 6; bases outside the gene matches: 8. Per the original data handling: It was from reference gene primer amplification that nucleated cell counts were estimated. This table comes from immunoSEQ multiplex PCR, and its TCRdb copy is limited to in-frame clones, with some not included. V, J and clone size derive from that table, while D and trimming were established from the DNA sequence. The sample consists of fewer than 300,000 clones, under 90% of them appearing once. The rearrangement uses TRBV6-5 and TRBJ2-3, with TRBD2 identical over 9 bases. The origin of this receptor is a woman aged 60 to 75 with active or convalescent COVID-19. Sequenced sample: peripheral blood. In DNA, the CDR3 is TGTGCCAGCAGTTTCTCGGCCCTAGCGGGGGATACGCAGTATTTT. Residues: CASSFSALAGDTQYF.